These T cell receptor beta chains were read from a single sample in a study of lymphopenia after photon versus proton radiotherapy. Data came from immunoSEQ multiplex PCR; TCRdb stores just in-frame clones and leaves some out. The sample records about 22,000 clones, 85% to 90% being singletons. The sample here was peripheral blood, taken from a patient treated with proton-based radiotherapy. The receptor source for this set is a man older than 75 with esophageal cancer. The CDR3 runs from the conserved cysteine through the conserved F or W.

V gene,J gene,CDR3 length,CDR3 protein
TRBV30,TRBJ1-5,13,CAWSEGPYQPQHF
TRBV6-5,TRBJ2-7,14,CASSRDRITYEQYF
TRBV7-6,TRBJ1-2,13,CASSLSGGYGYTF
TRBV5-6,TRBJ2-6,15,CASTRRSSGANVLTF
TRBV5-1,TRBJ2-7,14,CASSLEYRGGEQYF
TRBV9,TRBJ2-7,16,CASSQRGTSYNYEQYF
TRBV6-6,TRBJ2-5,14,CASNEGPPQETQYF
TRBV6-6,TRBJ1-2,15,CASSYSAGRLDGYTF
TRBV5-1,TRBJ2-2,14,CASDRGGQTGELFF
TRBV29-1,TRBJ2-3,12,CSVTDGSDTQYF
TRBV7-2,TRBJ1-4,15,CASSLRGGTNEKLFF
TRBV4-3,TRBJ2-3,13,CASSSGSTDTQYF
TRBV4-1,TRBJ2-2,15,CASRKIGTRTGELFF
TRBV5-1,TRBJ2-1,15,CASSPTGDNYNEQFF
TRBV7-9,TRBJ2-1,14,CASSSPYSNNEQFF
TRBV19,TRBJ1-1,14,CASSIARENTEAFF
TRBV9,TRBJ2-3,13,CASSVGGADTQYF
TRBV10-3,TRBJ1-2,13,CATRIQPFYGYTF
TRBV25-1,TRBJ1-1,15,CASSDEGGFRTEAFF
TRBV30,TRBJ1-6,17,CAWSPTRFYSYNSPLHF
TRBV10-3,TRBJ1-2,14,CAISESLASMGYTF
TRBV29-1,TRBJ2-2,12,CSAGTIPGELFF
TRBV5-1,TRBJ2-5,13,CASSLAPQETQYF
TRBV7-9,TRBJ1-1,14,CASSLSGANTEAFF
TRBV7-2,TRBJ2-3,14,CASSLWRSTDTQYF
TRBV6-5,TRBJ2-3,13,CAIGQISTDTQYF
TRBV6-1,TRBJ1-3,16,CASSDTATFSGNTIYF
TRBV5-8,TRBJ1-3,15,CASSLGRASGNTIYF
TRBV4-1,TRBJ2-5,14,CASSQDWTSRKQYF
TRBV27,-,12,CASRGNSYEQYF
TRBV29-1,TRBJ2-3,18,CSVEDGGQENVLADTQYF
TRBV7-3,TRBJ2-3,14,CASSSGLSTDTQYF
TRBV5-1,TRBJ2-5,14,CASSPGSTQETQYF
TRBV4-3,TRBJ2-3,16,CASRRGLAGHTDTQYF
TRBV28,TRBJ1-2,10,CASSNYGYTF
TRBV25-1,TRBJ2-3,15,CASSDAGGPTDTQYF
TRBV7-2,TRBJ2-1,15,CASSPGGLASNEQFF
TRBV5-4,TRBJ1-1,14,CASSLALGNTEAFF
TRBV6-6,TRBJ1-4,14,CASSYSSGTGRLFF
TRBV16,TRBJ1-2,15,CASSLERGQNYGYTF
TRBV5-4,TRBJ2-6,19,CASSPPTSPLLSGANVLTF
TRBV19,TRBJ2-7,18,CASSITFSWTALSYEQYF
TRBV2,TRBJ2-7,11,CASKGSYEQYF
TRBV19,TRBJ2-5,15,CASSITGNLQETQYF
TRBV29-1,TRBJ2-3,14,CSVEDPRGTDTQYF
TRBV5-6,TRBJ2-5,12,CASSLALGLRYF
TRBV6-6,TRBJ2-1,13,CASSSGSYNEQFF
TRBV30,TRBJ2-2,14,CAWSMSGSTGELFF
TRBV7-9,TRBJ2-1,14,CASSFGATYNEQFF
TRBV15,TRBJ2-3,15,CATSSVSGYTDTQYF